The 17 T cell receptor beta chains presented below share a single source sample, sequenced in a study of siplizumab effects on memory and regulatory T cells. Produced via immunoSEQ multiplex PCR; TCRdb's table is partial and in-frame only. The sample lists about 120,000 clones, about 94% seen once, with 1.5% to 2% in the top ten. Source material: non-Treg CD4+ T cells sorted from blood. These receptors originate from a human donor in good health.

The chain combines TRBV18 with TRBJ2-5; 12 bases are shared with TRBD2. This CDR3 contains 17 residues. Per germline, CDR1 KGHSH and CDR2 LQKENI. V shed 0 bases and J 10 bases; nucleotides not matched to a gene: 12. CDR3 loop: CASSPPGRLAGAYDQYF. CDR3 DNA sequence: TGTGCCAGCTCACCACCCGGGCGACTAGCGGGGGCCTACGACCAGTACTTC.

The chain is built from TRBV7-9 and TRBJ1-2; TRBD1 aligns across 7 bases. The CDR3 sequence is 15 residues long. Trimming at V came to 1 base and at J to 4 bases, leaving 6 bases not matched to a gene. Germline V lookup: CDR1 SEHNR, CDR2 FQNEAQ (reference sequence). The CDR3 DNA sequence: TGTGCCAGCAGCTTAGACAGGGGAGGAGGCTATGGCTACACCTTC. This sequence encodes CASSLDRGGGYGYTF.

The chain couples TRBV4-1 to TRBJ2-1; D assignment may be TRBD1 or TRBD2 (5 bases each). With 4 bases removed from V and 7 bases from J, the gap between germline ends came to 11 bases. The CDR3 is made up of 13 amino acids. Germline V lookup: CDR1 MGHRA, CDR2 YSYEKL. In DNA, the CDR3 is TGCGCCAGCAGCCTCGGGACGCCAAATGAGCAGTTCTTC. Residues: CASSLGTPNEQFF.

The rearrangement links TRBV2 to TRBJ2-5, with TRBD2 matching over 9 bases. The trim removed 8 bases at V and 6 bases at J, leaving 10 bases unmatched. Looked up from germline, CDR1 is SNHLY and CDR2 is FYNNEI. The CDR3 spans 14 residues. The CDR3 region has the DNA TGTGCCAGCGGAACTAGCGGGCGGGGGCAGACCCAGTACTTC. Translated: CASGTSGRGQTQYF.

The rearrangement uses TRBV18 and TRBJ1-5, with TRBD1 as a possible D gene (5 bases). Germline V gives CDR1 KGHSH, CDR2 LQKENI. V was cut by 2 bases and J by 7 bases, with 15 bases left in between. The CDR3 consists of 15 residues. CDR3 protein: CASSPSPRTNQPQHF. CDR3 coding DNA: TGTGCCAGCTCACCATCGCCTAGGACAAACCAGCCCCAGCATTTT. The entire variable domain, with the rest obtained from reference TRBV18 and TRBJ1-5, is as follows: NAGVMQNPRHLVRRRGQEARLRCSPMKGHSHVYWYRQLPEEGLKFMVYLQKENIIDESGMPKERFSAEFPKEGPSILRIQQVVRGDSAAYFCASSPSPRTNQPQHFGDGTRLSIL.

Regarding this clone: The germline gene is not matched at one end of the junction; a read error may be the cause. The V call is TRBV19, the J call TRBJ1-2; 9 bases are a match to TRBD1. The CDR3 runs to 14 residues. Germline V gives CDR1 LNHDA, CDR2 SQIVND (reference sequence). In DNA form, the CDR3 reads TGTGCCAGCGCACCCACAGGGGGCAACTATGGCCACACCTTC. Its protein is CASAPTGGNYGHTF.

The V gene is TRBV10-3, the J gene TRBJ2-1, with 10 nucleotides matching TRBD1. This CDR3 spans 13 amino acids. V was clipped by 11 bases and J by 5 bases; unmatched bases: 6. Looked up from germline, CDR1 is ENHRY and CDR2 is SYGVKD. The CDR3 protein is CAVTGTGDNEQFF. The CDR3 DNA is TGTGCCGTGACCGGGACAGGGGACAATGAGCAGTTCTTC.

This clone appeared a few times. The chain is built from TRBV27 and TRBJ1-2, with D maybe TRBD1 (5 bases). CDR3 length: 14 amino acids. V was trimmed by 0 bases and J by 8 bases, leaving 13 bases between them. In germline, CDR1 is MNHEY, CDR2 SMNVEV (reference sequence). CDR3 nucleotide sequence: TGTGCCAGCAGTTTATCAAAGGGGCCCGGGGGCTACACCTTC. Residues: CASSLSKGPGGYTF.

The CDR3 protein is CASSYPGTGAYNEQFF. The CDR3 DNA is TGTGCCAGCAGTTACCCCGGGACAGGGGCCTACAATGAGCAGTTCTTC. V and J are TRBV6-6 and TRBJ2-1; the match to TRBD1 covers 10 bases. CDR1 and CDR2 from the germline V gene are MNHNY and SVGAGI (reference sequence). The CDR3 spans 16 residues. J was trimmed by 2 bases and V by 2 bases; bases with no gene match: 3.

The rearrangement joins TRBV30 to TRBJ2-3; TRBD2 agrees at 9 bases. Germline V gene lookup returns CDR1 GTSNPN and CDR2 SVGIG (reference sequence). The CDR3 runs 13 residues. The V segment lost 1 base and the J segment 9 bases; nucleotides outside the gene matches: 5. The CDR3, as DNA: TGTGCCTGGAGTGGGACTAGCGAAGGAACGCAGTATTTT. Its translation: CAWSGTSEGTQYF.

The chain's CDR3 is CASSHKASGYYNEQFF. In DNA, the CDR3 is TGCGCCAGCAGCCACAAAGCTAGCGGTTACTACAATGAGCAGTTCTTC. The V and J genes are TRBV4-1 and TRBJ2-1; 7 bases are shared with TRBD2. V shed 3 bases, J shed 3 bases, and the junction held 8 bases outside the gene matches. The CDR3 covers 16 residues. The V gene's germline CDR1 is MGHRA and CDR2 YSYEKL.

The chain couples TRBV5-1 to TRBJ2-6, with D perhaps assigned TRBD1 or TRBD2 (5 bases each). The V and J ends lost 0 bases and 2 bases respectively, with 12 bases between them. The germline V gene has CDR1 SGHRS and CDR2 YFSETQ. This CDR3 spans 17 amino acids. The CDR3 sequence: CASSLEPGAAGANVLTF. Here the CDR3 DNA reads TGCGCCAGCAGCTTGGAGCCCGGGGCGGCTGGGGCCAACGTCCTGACTTTC.

Written as DNA, the CDR3 is TGCAGCGTTGAGGGGAGAAACACCATATATTTT. Translation: CSVEGRNTIYF. The chain is built from TRBV29-1 and TRBJ1-3; D is unresolved. The CDR3 is made up of 11 amino acids. Between the trimmed V and J ends, which lost 3 bases and 5 bases, there was a span of 5 bases. Germline CDR1 SQVTM, CDR2 ANQGSEA.

The chain carries TRBV6-5 and TRBJ1-2, with 7 bases fitting TRBD1. J gave up 2 bases and V 6 bases, and 6 bases lay outside the gene matches. From germline, CDR1 is MNHEY and CDR2 SVGAGI. This CDR3 comprises 14 residues. This CDR3 reads CASRQGGLNYGYTF. CDR3 DNA sequence: TGTGCCAGCAGGCAGGGGGGATTAAACTATGGCTACACCTTC.

The chain carries TRBV19 and TRBJ2-7; TRBD1 or TRBD2 may be the D gene (6 bases each). V gave up 1 base and J gave up 6 bases, with 13 bases separating them. CDR3 size: 14 residues. CDR1 is LNHDA and CDR2 is SQIVND in the germline V gene (reference sequence). CDR3 amino acids: CASSIVGGTGEQYF. Here the CDR3 DNA reads TGTGCCAGTAGTATAGTAGGGGGGACGGGCGAGCAGTACTTC.

The V call is TRBV14, the J call TRBJ2-2, with TRBD2 identical over 13 bases. The CDR3 runs to 17 residues. V gave up 3 bases and J gave up 6 bases; unmatched junction bases: 7. The germline gives CDR1 SGHDN, CDR2 FVKESK. CDR3 sequence: CASSHLPGLAGPGELFF. DNA of the CDR3: TGTGCCAGCAGCCACCTCCCGGGACTAGCGGGGCCCGGGGAGCTGTTTTTT.

This rearrangement joins TRBV18 to TRBJ1-1; TRBD1 matches 10 bases. The CDR3 loop spans 14 amino acids. Looked up from germline, CDR1 is KGHSH and CDR2 is LQKENI. The V and J ends lost 1 base and 6 bases, in that order; junction bases with no gene match: 2. DNA for the CDR3: TGTGCCAGCTCACCACGGGACAGGGGCGCTGAAGCTTTCTTT. The encoded protein is CASSPRDRGAEAFF.